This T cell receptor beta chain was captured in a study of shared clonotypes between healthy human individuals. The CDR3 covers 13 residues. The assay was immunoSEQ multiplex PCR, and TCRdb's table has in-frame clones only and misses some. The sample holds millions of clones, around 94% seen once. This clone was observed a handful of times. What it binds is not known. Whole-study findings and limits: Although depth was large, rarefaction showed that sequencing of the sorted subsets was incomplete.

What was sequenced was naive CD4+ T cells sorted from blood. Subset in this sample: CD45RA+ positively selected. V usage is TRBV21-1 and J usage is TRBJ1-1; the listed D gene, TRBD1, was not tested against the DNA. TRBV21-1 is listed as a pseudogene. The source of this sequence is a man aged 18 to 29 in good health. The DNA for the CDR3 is TGTGCCAGCAGTCGACAGGGGCGGACTGAAGCTTTCTTT. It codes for CASSRQGRTEAFF.